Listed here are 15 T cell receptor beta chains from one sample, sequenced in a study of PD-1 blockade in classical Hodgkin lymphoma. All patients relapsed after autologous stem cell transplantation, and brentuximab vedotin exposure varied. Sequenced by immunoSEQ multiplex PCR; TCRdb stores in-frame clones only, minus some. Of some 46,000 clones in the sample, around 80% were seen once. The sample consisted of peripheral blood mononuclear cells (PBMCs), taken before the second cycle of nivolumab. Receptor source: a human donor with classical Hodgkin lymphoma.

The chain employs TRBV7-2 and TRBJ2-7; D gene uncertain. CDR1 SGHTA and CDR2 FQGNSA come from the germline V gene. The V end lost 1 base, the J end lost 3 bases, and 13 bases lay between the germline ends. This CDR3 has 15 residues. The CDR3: CASSLGPGNNYEQYF. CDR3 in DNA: TGTGCCAGCAGCTTAGGGCCAGGAAATAACTACGAGCAGTACTTC.

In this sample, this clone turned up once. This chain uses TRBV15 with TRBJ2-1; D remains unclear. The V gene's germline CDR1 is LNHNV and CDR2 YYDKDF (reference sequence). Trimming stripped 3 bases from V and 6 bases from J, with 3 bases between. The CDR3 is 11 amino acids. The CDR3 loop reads CATSSTNEQFF. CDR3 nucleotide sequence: TGTGCCACCAGCAGTACCAATGAGCAGTTCTTC.

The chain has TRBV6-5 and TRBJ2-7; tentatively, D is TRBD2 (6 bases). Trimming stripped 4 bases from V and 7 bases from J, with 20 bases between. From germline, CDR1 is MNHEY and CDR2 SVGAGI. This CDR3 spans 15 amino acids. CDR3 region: CASSWTGPIGGEQYF. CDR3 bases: TGTGCCAGCAGTTGGACGGGGCCGATCGGAGGGGAGCAGTACTTC.

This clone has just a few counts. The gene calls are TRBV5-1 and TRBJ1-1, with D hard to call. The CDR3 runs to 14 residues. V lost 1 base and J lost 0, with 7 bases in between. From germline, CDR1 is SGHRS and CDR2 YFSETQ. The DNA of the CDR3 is TGCGCCAGCAGCTTGAGGGCCATGAACACTGAAGCTTTCTTT. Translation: CASSLRAMNTEAFF.

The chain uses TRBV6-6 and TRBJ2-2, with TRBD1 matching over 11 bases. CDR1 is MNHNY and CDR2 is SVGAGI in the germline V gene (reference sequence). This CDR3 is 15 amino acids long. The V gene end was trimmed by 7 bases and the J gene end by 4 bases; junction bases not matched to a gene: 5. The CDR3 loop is CASTPGQGGTGELFF. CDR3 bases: TGTGCCAGCACCCCGGGACAGGGGGGCACCGGGGAGCTGTTTTTT.

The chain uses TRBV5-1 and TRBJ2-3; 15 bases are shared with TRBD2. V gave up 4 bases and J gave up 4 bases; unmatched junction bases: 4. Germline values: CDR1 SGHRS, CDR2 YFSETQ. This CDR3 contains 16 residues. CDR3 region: CASSGGLAGGSDTQYF. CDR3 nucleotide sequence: TGCGCCAGCAGCGGCGGACTAGCGGGAGGGTCAGATACGCAGTATTTT. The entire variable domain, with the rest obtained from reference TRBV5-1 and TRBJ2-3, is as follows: KAGVTQTPRYLIKTRGQQVTLSCSPISGHRSVSWYQQTPGQGLQFLFEYFSETQRNKGNFPGRFSGRQFSNSRSEMNVSTLELGDSALYLCASSGGLAGGSDTQYFGPGTRLTVL.

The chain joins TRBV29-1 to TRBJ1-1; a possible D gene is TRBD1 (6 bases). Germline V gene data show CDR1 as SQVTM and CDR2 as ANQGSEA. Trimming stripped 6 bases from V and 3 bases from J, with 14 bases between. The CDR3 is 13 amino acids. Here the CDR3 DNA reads TGCAGCGTGGAACCTACAGGGTACACTGAAGCTTTCTTT. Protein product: CSVEPTGYTEAFF.

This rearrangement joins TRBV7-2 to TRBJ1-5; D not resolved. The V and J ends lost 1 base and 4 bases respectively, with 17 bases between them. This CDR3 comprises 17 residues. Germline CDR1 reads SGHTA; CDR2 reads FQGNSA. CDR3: CASSLVSHPRTNQPQHF. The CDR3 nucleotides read TGTGCCAGCAGCTTAGTCTCTCACCCCCGCACTAATCAGCCCCAGCATTTT.

The CDR3 nucleotides are TGCGCCAGCAGCTTAATGTCGGGGGTCGGAGAGACCCAGTACTTC. This encodes CASSLMSGVGETQYF. This chain links TRBV5-1 with TRBJ2-5, with a weak D call TRBD2 (6 bases). Germline V gives CDR1 SGHRS, CDR2 YFSETQ. The CDR3 has 15 residues. The V and J ends lost 2 bases and 4 bases respectively, with 15 bases between them.

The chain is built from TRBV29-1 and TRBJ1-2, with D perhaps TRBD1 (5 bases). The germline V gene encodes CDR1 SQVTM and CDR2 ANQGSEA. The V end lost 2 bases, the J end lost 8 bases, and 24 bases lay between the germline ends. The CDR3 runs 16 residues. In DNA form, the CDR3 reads TGCAGCGTTGAACCCCGACGGACTGAGGGGTCGGGAGGCTACACCTTC. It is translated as CSVEPRRTEGSGGYTF. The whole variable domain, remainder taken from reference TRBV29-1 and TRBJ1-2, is SAVISQKPSRDICQRGTSLTIQCQVDSQVTMMFWYRQQPGQSLTLIATANQGSEATYESGFVIDKFPISRPNLTFSTLTVSNMSPEDSSIYLCSVEPRRTEGSGGYTFGSGTRLTVV.

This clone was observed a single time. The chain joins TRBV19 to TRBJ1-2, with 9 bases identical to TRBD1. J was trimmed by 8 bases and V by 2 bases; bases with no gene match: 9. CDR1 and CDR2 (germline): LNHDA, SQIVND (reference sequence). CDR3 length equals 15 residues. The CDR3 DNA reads TGTGCCAGTAGTATACCAGCCGGGACAGGGAACGGCTACACCTTC. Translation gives CASSIPAGTGNGYTF.

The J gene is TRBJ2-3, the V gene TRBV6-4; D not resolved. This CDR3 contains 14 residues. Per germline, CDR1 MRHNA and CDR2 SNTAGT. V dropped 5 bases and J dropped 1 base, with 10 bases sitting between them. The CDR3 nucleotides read TGTGCCAGCAGTCCCCCGGACCGCACAGATACGCAGTATTTT. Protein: CASSPPDRTDTQYF.

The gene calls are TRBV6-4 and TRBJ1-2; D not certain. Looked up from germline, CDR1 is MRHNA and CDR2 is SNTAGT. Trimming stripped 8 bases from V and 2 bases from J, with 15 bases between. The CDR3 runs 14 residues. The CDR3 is CASSMGGNNYGYTF. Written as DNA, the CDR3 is TGTGCCAGCTCTATGGGAGGTAACAACTATGGCTACACCTTC.

The CDR3 coding sequence is TGTGCCAGCAGCCGTACTAGCTATGGCTACACCTTC. As protein: CASSRTSYGYTF. The chain is built from TRBV5-5 and TRBJ1-2; D unresolved. The CDR3 is made up of 12 amino acids. Trimming left V 4 bases short and J 4 bases short, with 8 bases between. The germline V gene has CDR1 SGHKS and CDR2 YYEKEE (reference sequence).

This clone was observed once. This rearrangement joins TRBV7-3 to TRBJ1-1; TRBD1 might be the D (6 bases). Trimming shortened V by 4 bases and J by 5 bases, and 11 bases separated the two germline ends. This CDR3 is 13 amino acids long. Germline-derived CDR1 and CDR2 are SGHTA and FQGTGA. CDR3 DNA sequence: TGTGCCAGCAGCTGGGGGGGCGAGACTGAAGCTTTCTTT. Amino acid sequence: CASSWGGETEAFF.